The clone carrying this TCR beta chain has at least ten counts. Its antigen is unidentified. The sample is drawn from a study of T cells after yellow fever vaccination. Study outcomes and limitations: CD4 and CD8 compartments shared a small share of clonotypes.

Germline CDR1 reads ENHRY; CDR2 reads SYGVKD. V gave up 3 bases and J gave up 4 bases, with 9 bases separating them. This CDR3 comprises 14 residues. Conversion of TCR transcripts into cDNA relied on 5'RACE template switching, which added a universal primer site and UMIs. Each CDR3 protein gets one entry after TCRdb re-called the 5' RACE reads with MiXCR. The data show about 240,000 distinct CDR3 sequences, 6.9% seen once. Specimen: CD4+ T cells sorted from PBMCs, collected 15 days after the yellow fever booster vaccination. The chain has TRBV10-3 and TRBJ1-4, with D possibly matching TRBD1 (6 bases). The TCR originated in a man aged 25-45 years who received the YFV17D yellow fever vaccine. The CDR3 region is CAISERGDNEKLFF. The CDR3 bases are TGTGCCATCAGTGAAAGGGGGGATAATGAAAAACTGTTTTTT.